This T cell receptor beta chain is from a study of CD8 T cells in Susac syndrome. With 5 bases clipped from V and 3 bases from J, the junction kept 10 bases outside the gene matches. CDR1 MDHEN and CDR2 SYDVKM come from the germline V gene. CDR3 size: 16 residues. Negative isolation yielded CD4+ and CD8+ T cells, and FACS enriched TEMRA cells. With random hexamers, reverse transcription was performed on roughly 0.45 to 1 ug of RNA. TCRdb redid the calling of the immunoSEQ multiplex PCR reads with MiXCR, one entry per CDR3 protein. The sample lists tens of thousands of distinct CDR3 sequences, roughly 94% occurring once.

This receptor was taken from a human donor with Susac syndrome. This sequence joins TRBV28 and TRBJ2-1; TRBD1 agrees at 7 bases. Sequenced input: CD8+ T cells from PBMCs. The CDR3 region has the DNA TGTGCCAGCAGTACCCGACAGGGTGCCAACTACAATGAGCAGTTCTTC. It yields the protein CASSTRQGANYNEQFF.